Each of the 14 T cell receptor beta chains below was sequenced from the same sample in a study of human T cells and chemical hapten exposure. MiXCR was run by TCRdb on the RACE reads, yielding one entry per CDR3 protein. The sample yields 95,000 to 150,000 distinct CDR3 sequences, roughly 10% seen once. The time point was: patch test 3, about 24 weeks after DPC sensitization. As for treatment: therapeutic diphenylcyclopropenone sensitization with weekly scalp DPC. This specimen consisted of whole blood, obtained in connection with sensitization to the hapten diphenylcyclopropenone (DPC). These TCRs come from a woman between 45 and 65 years old with alopecia areata. Some clones in this sample may be carry-over from other donors' samples.

This clonotype has just a few counts. This sequence joins TRBV12-3 or TRBV12-4 and TRBJ2-5; 8 bases line up with TRBD2. The CDR3 covers 12 residues. J lost 4 bases, V lost 5 bases, and 0 bases had no gene match. CDR3 protein: CASSSGGETQYF. DNA of the CDR3: TGTGCCAGCAGTAGCGGGGGAGAGACCCAGTACTTC.

The chain employs TRBV5-1 and TRBJ1-1; D gene unclear. V was pared by 2 bases and J by 4 bases, with 12 bases between. Germline CDR1 is SGHRS and CDR2 is YFSETQ. The CDR3 sequence is 14 residues long. The CDR3 DNA is TGCGCCAGCAGCTTTTGGGAGGACGGCACTGAAGCTTTCTTT. It specifies CASSFWEDGTEAFF.

This clonotype has just a few counts. The chain combines TRBV12-3 or TRBV12-4 with TRBJ1-2; no reliable D call. The CDR3 covers 11 residues. V lost 8 bases to trimming and J lost 6 bases, with 10 bases between them. The CDR3 loop reads CASFKQNGYTF. The CDR3 nucleotides read TGTGCCAGCTTCAAGCAGAATGGCTACACCTTC.

This clonotype was recorded a few times. V gene TRBV6-1 combines with J gene TRBJ1-4; maybe TRBD1 (5 bases). Germline CDR1 MNHNS, CDR2 SASEGT. The V end lost 5 bases, the J end lost 5 bases, and 18 bases lay between the germline ends. This CDR3 contains 16 residues. The CDR3: CASSIPAGPPNEKLFF. The CDR3, as DNA: TGTGCCAGCAGTATACCCGCGGGACCACCAAATGAAAAACTGTTTTTT.

This clonotype showed up just a few times. This rearrangement joins TRBV7-2 to TRBJ2-3; the D is unclear. CDR1 is SGHTA and CDR2 is FQGNSA in the germline V gene. Trimming took 1 base from V and 2 from J, leaving 10 bases between them. The CDR3 is made up of 15 amino acids. As DNA, the CDR3 is TGTGCCAGCAGCTTAGATGGCCTCTTCACAGATACGCAGTATTTT. Encoded protein: CASSLDGLFTDTQYF.

This clonotype occurred a few times. V is TRBV15 and J is TRBJ1-2, with D tentatively TRBD1 (6 bases). Germline loops: CDR1 LNHNV, CDR2 YYDKDF (reference sequence). The ends were cut back, 0 bases at V and 0 bases at J, with 14 bases in the middle. This CDR3 spans 17 amino acids. In DNA, the CDR3 is TGTGCCACCAGCAGAGATAGGACAGCCGTTTCTAACTATGGCTACACCTTC. Protein sequence: CATSRDRTAVSNYGYTF.

This chain connects TRBV12-3 or TRBV12-4 to TRBJ1-5; no clear D. The CDR3 extends over 14 amino acids. V was clipped by 3 bases and J by 4 bases, with 10 bases between them. The DNA of the CDR3 is TGTGCCAGCAGTTTTAAACCGAGTAATCAGCCCCAGCATTTT. Protein sequence: CASSFKPSNQPQHF.

The chain combines TRBV7-9 with TRBJ1-1, with 7 positions matching TRBD1. This CDR3 contains 15 residues. Germline CDR1 is SEHNR and CDR2 is FQNEAQ (reference sequence). After removal of 2 bases from V and 5 bases from J, the junction contained 8 bases not matched to a gene. The CDR3 coding sequence is TGTGCCAGCAGCTTACCGGGGCAGGGGGTAACTGAAGCTTTCTTT. Protein product: CASSLPGQGVTEAFF.

This sequence joins TRBV6-5 and TRBJ2-3; 8 positions match TRBD2. Germline V gene sequence: CDR1 MNHEY, CDR2 SVGAGI. The CDR3 runs to 16 residues. Trimming removed 2 bases from V and 2 bases from J; junction bases left unmatched: 6. CDR3: CASSYGGGHLTDTQYF. CDR3 nucleotide sequence: TGTGCCAGCAGTTACGGCGGGGGGCACCTCACAGATACGCAGTATTTT.

This chain joins TRBV6-6 and TRBJ2-1; 7 nucleotides align to TRBD1. The J segment lost 5 bases and the V segment lost 7 bases, leaving 8 bases of the junction unmatched. This CDR3 is built from 14 residues. Germline V gives CDR1 MNHNY, CDR2 SVGAGI (reference sequence). The CDR3 reads CASIFSRGNNEQFF. The CDR3 DNA reads TGTGCCAGCATCTTTTCCAGGGGGAACAATGAGCAGTTCTTC.

This clonotype was seen repeatedly, ten times or more. The chain joins TRBV6-5 to TRBJ2-3, with D possibly called TRBD1 or TRBD2 (5 bases each). V was clipped by 5 bases and J by 1 base, with 13 bases between them. The CDR3 sequence is 15 residues long. From germline, CDR1 is MNHEY and CDR2 SVGAGI. CDR3 nucleotide sequence: TGTGCCAGCAGTCGAGGGACGGCAGGCACAGATACGCAGTATTTT. Its translation: CASSRGTAGTDTQYF.

This sequence joins TRBV12-3 or TRBV12-4 and TRBJ1-1, with no clear D. This CDR3 contains 13 residues. Trimming pared 7 bases from V and 4 bases from J, leaving 13 bases between. CDR3 DNA sequence: TGTGCCAGCAAAGGGCCTGGAGGCACTGAAGCTTTCTTT. It translates to CASKGPGGTEAFF.

This sequence joins TRBV20-1 and TRBJ1-1; maybe TRBD1 (6 bases). This CDR3 contains 16 residues. Trimming stripped 0 bases from V and 4 bases from J, with 18 bases between. Germline V gives CDR1 DFQATT, CDR2 SNEGSKA (reference sequence). The DNA of the CDR3 is TGCAGTGCTAGAGATTCAGCCGGGGGAGGGGGCACTGAAGCTTTCTTT. The encoded protein is CSARDSAGGGGTEAFF.

In this sample, this clonotype turned up a few times. The genes are TRBV4-1 and TRBJ2-5; D gene ambiguous. The V and J ends lost 2 bases and 2 bases respectively, with 9 bases between them. From germline, CDR1 is MGHRA and CDR2 YSYEKL. The CDR3 loop spans 14 amino acids. In nucleotides, the CDR3 is TGCGCCAGCAGCCAATTGTTCATTCAAGAGACCCAGTACTTC. Translating it yields CASSQLFIQETQYF.